This TCR beta chain appears in the sequencing data of a study of early T cells in non-severe SARS-CoV-2 infection. Overall study: Sequencing of unsorted whole blood was done on bulk RNA, leaving chains unpaired.

This clonotype has ten or more counts. Its antigen is as yet unknown. Study-level results: CD4 and private specificities were missed by VDJdb matching, which favored anti-spike CD8 responses.

Researchers tagged individual cDNA molecules with unique molecular identifiers. Each CDR3 protein gets one entry after TCRdb re-called the 5' RACE reads with MiXCR. The top ten hold around 2.9% of the sample, which has about 71,000 distinct CDR3 sequences, 9.5% to 15% seen once. The CDR3 totals 14 residues. The V gene end was trimmed by 4 bases and the J gene end by 7 bases; junction bases not matched to a gene: 13. Germline lookup yields CDR1 DFQATT and CDR2 SNEGSKA (reference sequence). The TCR originated in an adult who was a healthcare worker with PCR-confirmed SARS-CoV-2 infection or an uninfected control (not recorded which). The source was whole blood, collected at baseline. This chain joins TRBV20-1 and TRBJ2-7, with 7 nucleotides matching TRBD2. DNA of the CDR3: TGCAGTGCTATCCGGGACTACGGGATGGAAGAGCAGTACTTC. Translating gives CSAIRDYGMEEQYF.